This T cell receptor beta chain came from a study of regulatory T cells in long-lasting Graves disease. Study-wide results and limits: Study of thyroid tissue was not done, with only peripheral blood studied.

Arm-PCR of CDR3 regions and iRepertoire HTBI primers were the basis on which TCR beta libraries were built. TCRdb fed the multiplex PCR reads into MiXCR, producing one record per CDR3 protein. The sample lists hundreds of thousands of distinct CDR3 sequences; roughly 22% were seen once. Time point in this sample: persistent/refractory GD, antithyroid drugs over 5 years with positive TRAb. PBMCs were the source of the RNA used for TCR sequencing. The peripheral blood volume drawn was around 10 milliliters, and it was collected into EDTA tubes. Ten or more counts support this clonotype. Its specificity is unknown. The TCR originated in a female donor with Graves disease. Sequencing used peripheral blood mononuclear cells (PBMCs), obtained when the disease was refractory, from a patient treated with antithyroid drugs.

DNA of the CDR3: TGTGCCAGCAGTTCGACAGGGGGCCAGGGGACCCAGTACTTC. It translates to CASSSTGGQGTQYF. The J gene is TRBJ2-5, the V gene TRBV9; TRBD1 agrees at 10 bases. The ends lost 5 bases at V and 7 bases at J; junction bases unmatched: 8. Germline CDR1 SGDLS, CDR2 YYNGEE. The CDR3 has 14 amino acids.